The 7 T cell receptor beta chains in this list originate from one sample, sequenced in a study of blood T cells in healthy people across ages. Then a second PCR, running about 7 to 11 cycles, was carried out with a sample-barcoded 5' primer and a J-beta primer mix. TCRdb reprocessed the 5' RACE reads with MiXCR, giving one entry per CDR3 protein. The table has hundreds of thousands of distinct CDR3 sequences, approximately 25% seen once; the top ten hold roughly 9%. These data were also reused for a study on T cells of mothers and their children.

The sequenced material came from blood. These receptors were taken from a boy aged 5-17 years in good health.

The J gene is TRBJ1-2, the V gene TRBV12-3 or TRBV12-4; maybe TRBD1 (6 bases). The CDR3 is 17 amino acids. Trimming took off 4 bases at V and 4 bases at J, with 22 bases between the two ends. In DNA, the CDR3 is TGTGCCAGCAGTTATGCCCTTCAACAGGGTTTAGGCTATGGCTACACCTTC. Protein sequence: CASSYALQQGLGYGYTF.

The chain joins TRBV28 to TRBJ2-7, with TRBD1 matching 9 bases. Germline CDR1 is MDHEN and CDR2 is SYDVKM. J was trimmed by 6 bases and V by 7 bases; bases with no gene match: 10. CDR3 size: 14 residues. CDR3 coding DNA: TGTGCCAGCACTAACAGGGGGCTGGGGCTCGAGCAGTACTTC. Translating gives CASTNRGLGLEQYF.

The genes are TRBV7-9 and TRBJ2-1, with D unclear. V lost 8 bases and J lost 5, with 16 bases in between. The length of the CDR3 is 14 residues. Germline V gene lookup returns CDR1 SEHNR and CDR2 FQNEAQ (reference sequence). The CDR3 region is CASGIEIVNNEQFF. The CDR3 DNA reads as TGTGCCAGCGGCATTGAGATAGTTAACAATGAGCAGTTCTTC.

This chain links TRBV29-1 with TRBJ1-1; D not resolved. Germline V gene lookup returns CDR1 SQVTM and CDR2 ANQGSEA. The CDR3 has 11 residues. The V end lost 7 bases, the J end lost 1 base, and 7 bases lay between the germline ends. The CDR3 nucleotides read TGCAGCGGATTGGAGAACACTGAAGCTTTCTTT. As protein: CSGLENTEAFF.

This clonotype was observed a handful of times. The chain carries TRBV7-2 and TRBJ1-2; possible D gene TRBD1, 6 bases. Germline CDR1 reads SGHTA; CDR2 reads FQGNSA. Trimming removed 5 bases at V and 7 bases at J, with 14 bases between. The CDR3 is 13 amino acids. The CDR3 reads CASSPRGRSGYTF. CDR3 DNA sequence: TGTGCCAGCAGCCCTCGGGGGCGTAGTGGCTACACCTTC.

This rearrangement joins TRBV29-1 to TRBJ1-1; D gene uncertain. In germline, CDR1 is SQVTM, CDR2 ANQGSEA. With 2 bases removed from V and 3 bases from J, the gap between germline ends came to 7 bases. The CDR3 runs 12 residues. The CDR3 loop reads CSVEYGDTEAFF. The DNA for the CDR3 is TGCAGCGTTGAATACGGGGACACTGAAGCTTTCTTT. The complete variable domain, with remaining parts taken from reference TRBV29-1 and TRBJ1-1, reads SAVISQKPSRDICQRGTSLTIQCQVDSQVTMMFWYRQQPGQSLTLIATANQGSEATYESGFVIDKFPISRPNLTFSTLTVSNMSPEDSSIYLCSVEYGDTEAFFGQGTRLTVV.

This clonotype was found a few times. CDR3 amino acids: CASSVSTDIDTQYF. CDR3 in DNA: TGTGCCAGCAGCGTGTCGACGGATATCGATACGCAGTATTTT. This chain uses TRBV5-6 with TRBJ2-3; unclear D gene. CDR1 and CDR2 from the germline V gene are SGHDT and YYEEEE. The CDR3 contains 14 residues. The V end was cut by 4 bases, the J end by 6 bases, with 15 bases between.